The clone carrying this TCR beta chain was picked up one time. Antigen unknown. The sample belongs to a study of cytomegalovirus exposure and HLA in healthy donors. Looking at the study overall: An analysis done earlier identified fewer than 140 million unique TCR beta sequences from approximately 170 million T cells. Overall study findings and caveats: Previously analyzed data showed that most TCR beta V segments were productive at a frequency of about 90% or about 30%. Later analysis associated a missense DCLRE1C variant with TCR beta V- and J-gene trimming.

The PCR made use of 60 Vbeta and 13 Jbeta primers. Only in-frame clones appear in the TCRdb table, and some are missing; sequencing was by immunoSEQ multiplex PCR. The sample gives some 160,000 clones, approximately 84% of which show up once; around 7% is in the top ten. The ends were cut back, 8 bases at V and 0 bases at J, with 17 bases in the middle. Germline-derived CDR1 and CDR2 are SQVTM and ANQGSEA. The CDR3 has 16 amino acids. This clonotype originated in a woman in her 40s in good health and CMV-seropositive. Sequencing was carried out using PBMCs. This chain links TRBV29-1 with TRBJ2-6, with D possibly matching TRBD1 (5 bases). The CDR3 bases are TGCAGCCCTTCCAATGGGGCGTTCTCTGGGGCCAACGTCCTGACTTTC. It specifies CSPSNGAFSGANVLTF.